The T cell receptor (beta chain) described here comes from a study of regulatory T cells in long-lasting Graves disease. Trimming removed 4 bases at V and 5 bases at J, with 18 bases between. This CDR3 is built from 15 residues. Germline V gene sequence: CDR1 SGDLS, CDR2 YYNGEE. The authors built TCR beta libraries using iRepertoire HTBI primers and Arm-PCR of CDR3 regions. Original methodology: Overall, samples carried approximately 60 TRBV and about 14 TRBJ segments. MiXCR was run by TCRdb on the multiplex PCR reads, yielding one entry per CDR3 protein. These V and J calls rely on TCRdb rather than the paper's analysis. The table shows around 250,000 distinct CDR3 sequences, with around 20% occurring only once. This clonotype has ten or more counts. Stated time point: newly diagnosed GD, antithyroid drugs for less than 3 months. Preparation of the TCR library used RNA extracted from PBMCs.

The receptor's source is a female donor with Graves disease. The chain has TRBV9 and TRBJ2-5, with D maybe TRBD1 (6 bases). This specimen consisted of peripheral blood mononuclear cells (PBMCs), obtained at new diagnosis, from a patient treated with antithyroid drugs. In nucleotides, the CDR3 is TGTGCCAGCAGCCCTCGACAGGATATACGGGAGACCCAGTACTTC. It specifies CASSPRQDIRETQYF. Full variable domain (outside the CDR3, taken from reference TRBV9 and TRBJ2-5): DSGVTQTPKHLITATGQRVTLRCSPRSGDLSVYWYQQSLDQGLQFLIQYYNGEERAKGNILERFSAQQFPDLHSELNLSSLELGDSALYFCASSPRQDIRETQYFGPGTRLLVL.